This TCR beta chain was captured in a study of shared clonotypes between healthy human individuals. Study-level points and caveats: Researchers sampled only blood; tissue repertoires likely differ. Sequencing depth was a factor that was expected to affect clonotype sharing among donors.

Those who donated were healthy HIV-negative adults, with no recent acute infections or vaccinations reported. Adult Caucasians living in Nashville, Tennessee made up all of the donors. Here immunoSEQ multiplex PCR was the method, and the copy in TCRdb shows in-frame clones only, minus some. The sample contains more than 450,000 clones, more than 65% of which appear only once. Worth noting for this clone: What it recognizes is unknown.

The sample consisted of PBMCs. This TCR derives from a woman between 35 and 50 years old in good health. Some clones in this sample may be carry-over from other donors' samples.

The CDR3 spells CASSLGVAYGYTF. In DNA form, the CDR3 reads TGTGCCAGCAGCTTAGGGGTTGCCTATGGCTACACCTTC. This chain connects TRBV7-9 to TRBJ1-2; the D is unclear. Germline V gene data show CDR1 as SEHNR and CDR2 as FQNEAQ (reference sequence). V lost 1 base and J lost 4, with 7 bases in between. The CDR3 has 13 residues.